The 4 T cell receptor beta chains in this list originate from one sample, sequenced in a study of T cell clonotyping in hematopoietic cell transplantation. The time point here: recipient sample about 28 days before transplant, after cytoreduction. Only in-frame clones appear in the TCRdb table, and some are missing; sequencing was by immunoSEQ multiplex PCR. The data show 75,000 to 95,000 clones, 90% to 96% seen once. The source was peripheral blood mononuclear cells, collected before stem cell transplant. The receptors were sampled from a woman aged 50 to 60 with acute myeloid leukemia. Some clones in this sample may be carry-over from other donors' samples.

The V and J genes are TRBV5-6 and TRBJ1-1; D remains ambiguous. The V end was cut by 0 bases, the J end by 0 bases, with 12 bases between. The V gene's germline CDR1 is SGHDT and CDR2 YYEEEE. This CDR3 region has 16 residues. The CDR3 DNA follows: TGTGCCAGCAGCTTGGTCGCAGCCATAATGAACACTGAAGCTTTCTTT. It encodes CASSLVAAIMNTEAFF.

The chain links TRBV5-1 to TRBJ1-1, with D unresolved. The germline gives CDR1 SGHRS, CDR2 YFSETQ. This CDR3 has 15 residues. V was shortened by 0 bases and J by 1 base, with 10 bases between the two germline ends. As DNA, the CDR3 is TGCGCCAGCAGCTTGGCTGTCACCTCGAACACTGAAGCTTTCTTT. Translation gives CASSLAVTSNTEAFF.

This clone is a singleton in its sample. This chain uses TRBV28 with TRBJ2-3; D may be TRBD1 (5 bases). The germline V gene encodes CDR1 MDHEN and CDR2 SYDVKM. V was clipped by 4 bases and J by 2 bases, with 13 bases between them. This CDR3 comprises 15 residues. CDR3: CASSSGSAYTDTQYF. The CDR3 DNA reads TGTGCCAGCAGTTCAGGGTCGGCCTACACAGATACGCAGTATTTT.

The rearrangement uses TRBV28 and TRBJ2-2; D not resolved. Trimming pared 2 bases from V and 7 bases from J, leaving 14 bases between. The CDR3 runs 15 residues. Germline-derived CDR1 and CDR2 are MDHEN and SYDVKM. The CDR3 DNA follows: TGTGCCAGCAGTTTAAGAAGCTACGGTCACGGGGAGCTGTTTTTT. This sequence encodes CASSLRSYGHGELFF.